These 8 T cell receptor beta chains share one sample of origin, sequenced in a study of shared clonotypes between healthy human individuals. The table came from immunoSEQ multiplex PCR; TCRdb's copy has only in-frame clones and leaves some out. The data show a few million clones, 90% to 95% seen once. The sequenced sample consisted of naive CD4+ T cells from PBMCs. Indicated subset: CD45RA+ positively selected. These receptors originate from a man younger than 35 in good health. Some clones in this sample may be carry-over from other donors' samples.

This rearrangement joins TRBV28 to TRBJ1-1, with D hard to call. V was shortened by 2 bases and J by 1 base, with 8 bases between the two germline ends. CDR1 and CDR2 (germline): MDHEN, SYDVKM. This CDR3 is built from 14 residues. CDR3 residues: CASSLLPGNTEAFF. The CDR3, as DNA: TGTGCCAGCAGTTTACTTCCCGGGAACACTGAAGCTTTCTTT.

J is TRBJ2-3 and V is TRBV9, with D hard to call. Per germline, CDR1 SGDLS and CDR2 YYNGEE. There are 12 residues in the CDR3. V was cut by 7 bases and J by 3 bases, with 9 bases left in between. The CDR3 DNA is TGTGCCAGCGGAAGGCGGACAGATACGCAGTATTTT. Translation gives CASGRRTDTQYF.

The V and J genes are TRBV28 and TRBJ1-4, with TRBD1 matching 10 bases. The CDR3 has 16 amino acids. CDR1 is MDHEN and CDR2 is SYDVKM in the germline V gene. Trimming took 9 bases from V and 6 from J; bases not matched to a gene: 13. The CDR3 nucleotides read TGTGCCAGTTTAACTAACCTCGGGACAGGGGATGAAAAACTGTTTTTT. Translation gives CASLTNLGTGDEKLFF.

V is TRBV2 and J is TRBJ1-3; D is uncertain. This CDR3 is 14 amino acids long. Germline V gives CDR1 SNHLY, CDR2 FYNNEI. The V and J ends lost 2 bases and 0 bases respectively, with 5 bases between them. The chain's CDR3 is CASSERSSGNTIYF. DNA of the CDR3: TGTGCCAGCAGTGAACGGAGCTCTGGAAACACCATATATTTT.

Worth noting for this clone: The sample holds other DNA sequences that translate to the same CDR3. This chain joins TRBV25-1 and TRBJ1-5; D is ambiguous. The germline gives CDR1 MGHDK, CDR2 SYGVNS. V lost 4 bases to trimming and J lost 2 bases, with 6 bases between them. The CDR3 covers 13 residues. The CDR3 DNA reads TGTGCCAGCAGTGCAGGTGGCAATCAGCCCCAGCATTTT. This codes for CASSAGGNQPQHF.

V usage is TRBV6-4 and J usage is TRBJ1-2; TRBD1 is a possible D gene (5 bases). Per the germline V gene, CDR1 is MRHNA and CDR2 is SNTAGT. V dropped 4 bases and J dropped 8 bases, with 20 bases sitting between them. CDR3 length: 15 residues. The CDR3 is CASSVERGDWRGYTF. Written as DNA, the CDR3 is TGTGCCAGCAGTGTTGAACGGGGGGACTGGCGGGGCTACACCTTC.

The CDR3 is CASSLNTGAMNTEAFF. The CDR3, as DNA: TGTGCCAGCAGCTTAAATACGGGAGCTATGAACACTGAAGCTTTCTTT. The V call is TRBV11-2, the J call TRBJ1-1; D gene unclear. Germline assignment: CDR1 SGHAT and CDR2 FQNNGV. CDR3 length: 16 residues. V was clipped by 2 bases and J by 0 bases, with 13 bases between them.

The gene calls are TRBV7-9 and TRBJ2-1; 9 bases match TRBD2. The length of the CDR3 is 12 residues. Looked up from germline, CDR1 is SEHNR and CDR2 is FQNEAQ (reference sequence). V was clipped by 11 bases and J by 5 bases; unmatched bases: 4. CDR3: CAGGRADNEQFF. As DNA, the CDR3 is TGTGCCGGCGGGAGGGCCGACAATGAGCAGTTCTTC.